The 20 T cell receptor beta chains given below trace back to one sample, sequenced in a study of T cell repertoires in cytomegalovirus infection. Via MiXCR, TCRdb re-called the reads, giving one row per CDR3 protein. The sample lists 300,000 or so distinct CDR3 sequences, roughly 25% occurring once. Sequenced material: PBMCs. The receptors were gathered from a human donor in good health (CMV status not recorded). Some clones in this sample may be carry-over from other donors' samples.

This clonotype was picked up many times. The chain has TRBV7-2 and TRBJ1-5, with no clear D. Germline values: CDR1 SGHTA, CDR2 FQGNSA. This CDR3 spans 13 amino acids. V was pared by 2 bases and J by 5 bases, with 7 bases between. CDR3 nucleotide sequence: TGTGCCAGCAGCTTACTGAGTGATCAGCCCCAGCATTTT. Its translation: CASSLLSDQPQHF.

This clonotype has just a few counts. The CDR3 region is CASSLAGYTQETQYF. CDR3 coding DNA: TGTGCCAGCAGCTTAGCGGGATATACCCAAGAGACCCAGTACTTC. This chain connects TRBV7-9 to TRBJ2-5; D is undetermined. V gave up 0 bases and J gave up 1 base, with 9 bases separating them. Germline-derived CDR1 and CDR2 are SEHNR and FQNEAQ (reference sequence). The CDR3 covers 15 residues.

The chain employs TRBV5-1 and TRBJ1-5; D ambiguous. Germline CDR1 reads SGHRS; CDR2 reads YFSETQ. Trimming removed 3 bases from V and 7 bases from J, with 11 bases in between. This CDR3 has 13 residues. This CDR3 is CASSSIPEQPQHF. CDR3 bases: TGCGCCAGCAGCTCGATCCCCGAACAGCCCCAGCATTTT. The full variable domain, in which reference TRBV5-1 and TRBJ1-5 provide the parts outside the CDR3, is KAGVTQTPRYLIKTRGQQVTLSCSPISGHRSVSWYQQTPGQGLQFLFEYFSETQRNKGNFPGRFSGRQFSNSRSEMNVSTLELGDSALYLCASSSIPEQPQHFGDGTRLSIL.

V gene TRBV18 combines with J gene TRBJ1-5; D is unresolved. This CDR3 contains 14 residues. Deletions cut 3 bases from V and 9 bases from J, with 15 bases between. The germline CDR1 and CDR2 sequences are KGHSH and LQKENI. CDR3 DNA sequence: TGTGCCAGCTCACCGCCCCAGGCTATGGGGCCCCAGCATTTT. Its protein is CASSPPQAMGPQHF.

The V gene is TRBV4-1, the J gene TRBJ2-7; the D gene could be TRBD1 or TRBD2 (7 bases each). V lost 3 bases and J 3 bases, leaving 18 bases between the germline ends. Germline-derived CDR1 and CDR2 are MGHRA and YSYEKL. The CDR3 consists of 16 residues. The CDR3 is CASSHPRGGEVYEQYF. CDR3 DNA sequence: TGCGCCAGCAGCCACCCCAGGGGGGGCGAAGTCTACGAGCAGTACTTC.

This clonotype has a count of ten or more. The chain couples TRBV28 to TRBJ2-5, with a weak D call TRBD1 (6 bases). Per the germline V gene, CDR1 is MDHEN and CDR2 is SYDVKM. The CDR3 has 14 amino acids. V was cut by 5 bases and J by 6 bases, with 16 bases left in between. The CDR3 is CASSPLEGQKTQYF. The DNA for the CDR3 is TGTGCCAGCAGTCCCCTCGAGGGACAAAAGACCCAGTACTTC.

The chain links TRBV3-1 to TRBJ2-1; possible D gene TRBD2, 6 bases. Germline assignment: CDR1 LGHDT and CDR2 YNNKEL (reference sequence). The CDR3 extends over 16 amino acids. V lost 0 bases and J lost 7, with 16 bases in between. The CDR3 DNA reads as TGTGCCAGCAGCCAAGAACGGTCCGGACTAAGTAATGAGCAGTTCTTC. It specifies CASSQERSGLSNEQFF.

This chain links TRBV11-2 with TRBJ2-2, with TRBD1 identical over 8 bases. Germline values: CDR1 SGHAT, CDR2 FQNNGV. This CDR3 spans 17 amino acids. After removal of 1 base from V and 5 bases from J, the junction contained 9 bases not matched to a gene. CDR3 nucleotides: TGTGCCAGCAGCTTAGGCCAGGGGGCGGTTAGTACCGGGGAGCTGTTTTTT. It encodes CASSLGQGAVSTGELFF.

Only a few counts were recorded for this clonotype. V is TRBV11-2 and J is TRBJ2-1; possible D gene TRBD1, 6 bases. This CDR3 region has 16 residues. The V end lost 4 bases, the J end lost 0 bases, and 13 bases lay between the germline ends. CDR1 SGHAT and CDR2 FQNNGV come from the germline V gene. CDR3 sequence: CASSSRGQGSYNEQFF. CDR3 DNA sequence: TGTGCCAGCAGCTCAAGGGGACAAGGCTCCTACAATGAGCAGTTCTTC.

This CDR3 reads CASSRGPGNQPQHF. The CDR3 DNA is TGTGCCAGCAGCCGAGGCCCGGGCAATCAGCCCCAGCATTTT. The chain has TRBV3-1 and TRBJ1-5; no clear D. The V end was cut by 4 bases, the J end by 2 bases, with 9 bases between. Germline-derived CDR1 and CDR2 are LGHDT and YNNKEL (reference sequence). CDR3 length equals 14 residues.

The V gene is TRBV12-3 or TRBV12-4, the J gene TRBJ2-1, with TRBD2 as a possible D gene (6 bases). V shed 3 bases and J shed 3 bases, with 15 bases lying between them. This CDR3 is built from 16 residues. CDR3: CASSFSPLANYNEQFF. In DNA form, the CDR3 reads TGTGCCAGCAGTTTTTCCCCCCTAGCGAACTACAATGAGCAGTTCTTC.

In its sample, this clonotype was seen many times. The CDR3 DNA sequence: TGTGCCAGCAGCTTAGCTATCCAGAGCTCCTACGAGCAGTACTTC. This sequence encodes CASSLAIQSSYEQYF. The gene calls are TRBV7-2 and TRBJ2-7; D remains unclear. V was pared by 0 bases and J by 0 bases, with 9 bases between. The CDR3 runs to 15 residues. Germline V gene sequence: CDR1 SGHTA, CDR2 FQGNSA.

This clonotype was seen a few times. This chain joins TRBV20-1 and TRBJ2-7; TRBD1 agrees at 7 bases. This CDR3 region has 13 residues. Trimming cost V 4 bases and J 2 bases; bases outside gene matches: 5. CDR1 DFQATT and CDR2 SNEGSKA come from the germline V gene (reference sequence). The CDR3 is CSATTGKAYEQYF. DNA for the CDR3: TGCAGTGCTACGACAGGGAAGGCCTACGAGCAGTACTTC.

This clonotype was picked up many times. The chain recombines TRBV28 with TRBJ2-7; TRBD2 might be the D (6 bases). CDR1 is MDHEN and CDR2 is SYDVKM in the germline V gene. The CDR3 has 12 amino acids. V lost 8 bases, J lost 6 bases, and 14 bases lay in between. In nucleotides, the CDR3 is TGTGCCAGCGATAGGGGAGGCTCCGAGCAGTACTTC. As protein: CASDRGGSEQYF.

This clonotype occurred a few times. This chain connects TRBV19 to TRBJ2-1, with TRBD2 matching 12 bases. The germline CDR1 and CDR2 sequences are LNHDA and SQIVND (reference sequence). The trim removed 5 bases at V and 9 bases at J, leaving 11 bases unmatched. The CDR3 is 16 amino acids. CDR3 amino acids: CASSPSGGALWREQFF. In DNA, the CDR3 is TGTGCCAGTAGTCCTAGCGGGGGGGCCTTGTGGCGTGAGCAGTTCTTC.

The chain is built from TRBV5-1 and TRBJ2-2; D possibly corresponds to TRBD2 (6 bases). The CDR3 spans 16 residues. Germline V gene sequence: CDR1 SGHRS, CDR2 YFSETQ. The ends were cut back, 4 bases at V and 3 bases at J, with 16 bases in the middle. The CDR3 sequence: CASSTSRGLDTGELFF. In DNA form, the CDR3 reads TGCGCCAGCAGCACCTCGCGGGGCCTAGACACCGGGGAGCTGTTTTTT.

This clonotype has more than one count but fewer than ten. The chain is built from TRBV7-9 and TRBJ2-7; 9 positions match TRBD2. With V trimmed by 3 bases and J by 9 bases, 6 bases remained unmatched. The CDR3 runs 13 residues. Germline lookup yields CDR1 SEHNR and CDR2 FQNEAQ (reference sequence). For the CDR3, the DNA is TGTGCCAGCAGCTTCGGTAGCGGGAGCGGGCAGTACTTC. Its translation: CASSFGSGSGQYF.

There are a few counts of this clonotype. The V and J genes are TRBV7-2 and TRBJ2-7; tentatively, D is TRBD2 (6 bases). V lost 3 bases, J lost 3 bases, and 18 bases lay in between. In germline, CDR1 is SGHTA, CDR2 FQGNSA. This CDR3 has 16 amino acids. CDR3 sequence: CASSFLGTRTFYEQYF. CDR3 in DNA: TGTGCCAGCAGCTTCCTCGGGACTCGAACATTCTACGAGCAGTACTTC.

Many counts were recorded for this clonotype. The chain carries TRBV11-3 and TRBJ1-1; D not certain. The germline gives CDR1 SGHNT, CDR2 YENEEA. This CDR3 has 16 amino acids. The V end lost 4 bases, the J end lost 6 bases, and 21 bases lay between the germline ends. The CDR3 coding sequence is TGTGCCAGCAGCTCCTTAACCGGAGCGGAGAATCCTGAAGCTTTCTTT. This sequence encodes CASSSLTGAENPEAFF.

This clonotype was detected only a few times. CDR3 loop: CASRRGLAGKDNEQFF. The CDR3 nucleotides are TGTGCCAGCAGAAGGGGACTAGCGGGAAAGGACAATGAGCAGTTCTTC. The rearrangement uses TRBV12-3 or TRBV12-4 and TRBJ2-1; 13 nucleotides agree with TRBD2. The CDR3 spans 16 residues. Trimming at V came to 6 bases and at J to 5 bases, leaving 7 bases not matched to a gene.